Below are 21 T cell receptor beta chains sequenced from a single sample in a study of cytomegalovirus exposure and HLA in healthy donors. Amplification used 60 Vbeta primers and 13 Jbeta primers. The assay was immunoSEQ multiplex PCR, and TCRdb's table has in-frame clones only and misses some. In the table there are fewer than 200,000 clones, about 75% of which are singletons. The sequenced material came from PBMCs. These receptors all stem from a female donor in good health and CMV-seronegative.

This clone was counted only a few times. The DNA of the CDR3 is TGTGCCAGCAGCCCGGGAGGTGGGCTAGGGATCTCCTACGAGCAGTACTTC. Amino acid sequence: CASSPGGGLGISYEQYF. The V gene is TRBV7-3, the J gene TRBJ2-7, with 7 positions matching TRBD2. The V segment lost 5 bases and the J segment 0 bases; nucleotides outside the gene matches: 13. Germline V gene data show CDR1 as SGHTA and CDR2 as FQGTGA. The CDR3 totals 17 residues.

The CDR3 DNA follows: TGTGCCAGCAGCGAGGTCGGACAGGGCAATGAGCAGTTCTTC. Protein sequence: CASSEVGQGNEQFF. The chain employs TRBV6-1 and TRBJ2-1, with 8 bases lining up with TRBD1. The CDR3 is 14 amino acids. The germline gives CDR1 MNHNS, CDR2 SASEGT. V lost 6 bases, J lost 6 bases, and 7 bases stayed unmatched.

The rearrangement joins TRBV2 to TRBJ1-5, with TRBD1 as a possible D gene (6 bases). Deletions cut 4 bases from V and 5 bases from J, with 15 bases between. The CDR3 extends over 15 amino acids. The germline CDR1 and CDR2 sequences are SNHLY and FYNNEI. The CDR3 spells CASSAQQGTDQPQHF. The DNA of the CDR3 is TGTGCCAGCAGTGCTCAACAGGGAACCGATCAGCCCCAGCATTTT.

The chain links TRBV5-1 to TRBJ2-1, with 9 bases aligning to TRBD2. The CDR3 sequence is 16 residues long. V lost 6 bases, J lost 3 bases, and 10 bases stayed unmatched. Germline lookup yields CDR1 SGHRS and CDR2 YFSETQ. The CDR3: CASTPLLAGHYNEQFF. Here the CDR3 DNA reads TGCGCCAGCACCCCCTTGCTAGCGGGACACTACAATGAGCAGTTCTTC.

CDR3 region: CASSFRQGGGTDTQYF. DNA of the CDR3: TGTGCCAGCAGCTTCCGACAGGGGGGCGGCACAGATACGCAGTATTTT. The rearrangement links TRBV9 to TRBJ2-3; 9 bases match TRBD1. CDR3 size: 16 residues. Germline CDR1 is SGDLS and CDR2 is YYNGEE. V lost 4 bases and J lost 1; bases outside the gene matches: 7.

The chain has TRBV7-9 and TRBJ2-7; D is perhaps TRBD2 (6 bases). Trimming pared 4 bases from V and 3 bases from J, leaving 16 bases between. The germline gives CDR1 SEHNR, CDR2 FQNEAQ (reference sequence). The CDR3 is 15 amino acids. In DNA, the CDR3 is TGTGCCAGCAGCTACGTAATGGCGGGATACTACGAGCAGTACTTC. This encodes CASSYVMAGYYEQYF.

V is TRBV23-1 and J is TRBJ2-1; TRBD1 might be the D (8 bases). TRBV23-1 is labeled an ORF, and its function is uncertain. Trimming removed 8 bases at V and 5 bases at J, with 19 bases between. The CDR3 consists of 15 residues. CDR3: CASPSTGEGHNEQFF. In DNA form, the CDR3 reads TGCGCCAGCCCCTCGACAGGGGAGGGGCACAATGAGCAGTTCTTC.

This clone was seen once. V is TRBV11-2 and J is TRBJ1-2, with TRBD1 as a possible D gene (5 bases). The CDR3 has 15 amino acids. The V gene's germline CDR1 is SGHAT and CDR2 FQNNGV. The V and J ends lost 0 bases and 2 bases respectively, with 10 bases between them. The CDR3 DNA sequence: TGTGCCAGCAGCTTAGAGCGGGGGGGGAACTATGGCTACACCTTC. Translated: CASSLERGGNYGYTF.

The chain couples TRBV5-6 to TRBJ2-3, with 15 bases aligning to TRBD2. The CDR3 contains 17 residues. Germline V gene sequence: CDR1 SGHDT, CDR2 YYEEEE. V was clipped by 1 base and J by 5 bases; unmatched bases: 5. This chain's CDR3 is CASSLRTSGGAGDTQYF. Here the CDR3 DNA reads TGTGCCAGCAGCTTGCGGACTAGCGGGGGGGCCGGAGATACGCAGTATTTT.

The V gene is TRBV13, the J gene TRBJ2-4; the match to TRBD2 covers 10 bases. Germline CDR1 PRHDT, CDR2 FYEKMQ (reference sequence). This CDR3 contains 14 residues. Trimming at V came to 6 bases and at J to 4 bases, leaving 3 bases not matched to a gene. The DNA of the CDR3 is TGTGCCAGCAGACGAGCGGGGGGGAAAAACATTCAGTACTTC. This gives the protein CASRRAGGKNIQYF.

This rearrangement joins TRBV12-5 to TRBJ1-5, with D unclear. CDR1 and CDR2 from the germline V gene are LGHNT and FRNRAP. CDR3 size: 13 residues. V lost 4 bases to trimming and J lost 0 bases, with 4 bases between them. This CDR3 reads CASGSFSNQPQHF. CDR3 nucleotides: TGTGCTAGTGGTTCTTTTAGCAATCAGCCCCAGCATTTT.

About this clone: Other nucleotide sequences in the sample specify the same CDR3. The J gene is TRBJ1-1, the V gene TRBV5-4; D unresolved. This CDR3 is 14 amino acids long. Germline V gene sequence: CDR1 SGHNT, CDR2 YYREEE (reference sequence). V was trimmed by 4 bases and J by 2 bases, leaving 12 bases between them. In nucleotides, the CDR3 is TGTGCCAGCAGCCTGAGCGCGTCTAACACTGAAGCTTTCTTT. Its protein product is CASSLSASNTEAFF.

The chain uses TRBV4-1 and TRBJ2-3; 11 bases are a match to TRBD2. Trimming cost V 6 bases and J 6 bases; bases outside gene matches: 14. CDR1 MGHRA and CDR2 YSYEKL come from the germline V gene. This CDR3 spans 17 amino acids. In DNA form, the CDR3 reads TGCGCCAGCAGAGTGGGTGGGCTAGCGGGGGGAGCGGATACGCAGTATTTT. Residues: CASRVGGLAGGADTQYF.

The DNA of the CDR3 is TGTGCCAGCAGTTTATCGGGACAGGGGGCTTTCTATAATTCACCCCTCCACTTT. It codes for CASSLSGQGAFYNSPLHF. J is TRBJ1-6 and V is TRBV27, with 12 bases fitting TRBD1. J lost 3 bases, V lost 0 bases, and 3 bases had no gene match. Looked up from germline, CDR1 is MNHEY and CDR2 is SMNVEV (reference sequence). The CDR3 contains 18 residues.

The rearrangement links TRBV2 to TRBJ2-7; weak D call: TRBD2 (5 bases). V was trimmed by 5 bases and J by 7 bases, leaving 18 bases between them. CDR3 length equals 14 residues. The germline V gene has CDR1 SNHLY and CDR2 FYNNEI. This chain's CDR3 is CASSPQLGSQEQYF. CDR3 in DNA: TGTGCCAGCAGTCCCCAACTAGGTTCGCAGGAGCAGTACTTC.

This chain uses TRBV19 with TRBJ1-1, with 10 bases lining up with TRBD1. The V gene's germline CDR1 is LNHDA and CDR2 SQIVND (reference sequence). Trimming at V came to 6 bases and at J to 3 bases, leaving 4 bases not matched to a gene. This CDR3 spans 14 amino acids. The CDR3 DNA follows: TGTGCCAGTAGAGACAGGGGGCTGGACACTGAAGCTTTCTTT. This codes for CASRDRGLDTEAFF.

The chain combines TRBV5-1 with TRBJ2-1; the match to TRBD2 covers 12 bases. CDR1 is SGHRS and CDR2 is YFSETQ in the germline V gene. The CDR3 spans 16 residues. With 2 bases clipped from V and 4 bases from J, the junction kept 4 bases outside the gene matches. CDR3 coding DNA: TGCGCCAGCAGCTTTTCGACTAGCGGGAGTTACAATGAGCAGTTCTTC. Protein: CASSFSTSGSYNEQFF.

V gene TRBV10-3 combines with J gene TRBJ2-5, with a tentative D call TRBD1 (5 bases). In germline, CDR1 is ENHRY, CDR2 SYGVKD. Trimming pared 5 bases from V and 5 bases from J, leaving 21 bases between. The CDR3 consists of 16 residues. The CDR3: CAISPRQSLGMETQYF. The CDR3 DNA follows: TGTGCCATCAGTCCAAGACAGTCGCTCGGTATGGAGACCCAGTACTTC.

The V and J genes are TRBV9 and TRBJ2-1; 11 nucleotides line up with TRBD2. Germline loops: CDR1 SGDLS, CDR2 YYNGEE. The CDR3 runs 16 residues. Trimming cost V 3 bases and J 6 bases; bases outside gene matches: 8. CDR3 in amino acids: CASSADLAGGANEQFF. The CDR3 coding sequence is TGTGCCAGCAGCGCGGACCTAGCGGGAGGTGCCAATGAGCAGTTCTTC.

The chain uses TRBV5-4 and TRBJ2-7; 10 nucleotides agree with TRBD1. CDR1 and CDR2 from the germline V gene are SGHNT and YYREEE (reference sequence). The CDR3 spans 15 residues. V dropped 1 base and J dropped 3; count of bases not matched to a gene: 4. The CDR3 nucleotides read TGTGCCAGCAGCTTGCGGACAGGGGGACACTACGAGCAGTACTTC. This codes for CASSLRTGGHYEQYF.

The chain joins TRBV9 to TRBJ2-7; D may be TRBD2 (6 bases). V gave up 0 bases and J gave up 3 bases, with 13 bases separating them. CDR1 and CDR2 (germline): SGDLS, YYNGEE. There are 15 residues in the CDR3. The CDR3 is CASSVGPSDDYEQYF. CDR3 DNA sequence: TGTGCCAGCAGCGTAGGCCCTAGCGACGACTACGAGCAGTACTTC.